This entry lists 26 T cell receptor beta chains sequenced from one sample in a study of T cell changes during pregnancy in multiple sclerosis (dated by TCRdb to about 2019). Library generation was performed with the immunoSEQ multiplex PCR assay. Held by TCRdb, this immuneACCESS table contains in-frame sequences only and omits some clones. Under half of the omission traces to an unresolved V gene where checked; the cause of the rest is unknown. The sample table shows 89,000 or so clones, and roughly nine tenths are seen once. The ten top clones hold 3% to 4% of the sample. This specimen was PBMCs, taken in the first trimester of pregnancy. The receptors were sampled from a female donor in good health, serving as a control in a pregnancy study. Some clones in this sample may be carry-over from other donors' samples.

This chain uses TRBV10-2 with TRBJ1-2, with 11 bases that match TRBD1. Germline CDR1 reads WSHSY; CDR2 reads SAAADI. The CDR3 covers 15 residues. V trimming: 0 bases; J trimming: 11 bases; junction bases outside the gene matches: 8. This CDR3 is CASSESTRTGGAYTF. The CDR3, as DNA: TGCGCCAGCAGTGAGTCGACTCGGACAGGGGGCGCTTACACCTTC.

This clone was counted a single time. This chain uses TRBV7-8 with TRBJ2-1; 7 nucleotides align to TRBD1. The CDR3 runs to 13 residues. The germline gives CDR1 SGHVS, CDR2 FQNEAQ. The J segment lost 10 bases and the V segment lost 5 bases, leaving 8 bases of the junction unmatched. In nucleotides, the CDR3 is TGTGCCAGCAGCGCCGGACAGGCTGACGAGCAGTTCTTC. It codes for CASSAGQADEQFF.

This clone turned up a few times. The V and J genes are TRBV4-1 and TRBJ2-7, with D maybe TRBD2 (5 bases). V was shortened by 0 bases and J by 2 bases, with 14 bases between the two germline ends. The germline CDR1 and CDR2 sequences are MGHRA and YSYEKL. This CDR3 is 16 amino acids long. DNA for the CDR3: TGCGCCAGCAGCCAAGAAGGGCTAGCCGGACCCTACGAGCAGTACTTC. It codes for CASSQEGLAGPYEQYF.

The chain carries TRBV7-2 and TRBJ2-1, with 15 nucleotides matching TRBD2. The V and J ends lost 5 bases and 8 bases, in that order; junction bases with no gene match: 10. Germline loops: CDR1 SGHTA, CDR2 FQGNSA. The CDR3 runs to 17 residues. CDR3: CASSPWTSGGGSHEQFF. The CDR3, as DNA: TGTGCCAGCAGCCCTTGGACTAGCGGGGGGGGCTCGCATGAGCAGTTCTTC.

J is TRBJ2-1 and V is TRBV7-3; a weak D match, TRBD2 (6 bases). Germline values: CDR1 SGHTA, CDR2 FQGTGA. V was cut by 2 bases and J by 5 bases, with 13 bases left in between. The CDR3 totals 15 residues. The CDR3 DNA is TGTGCCAGCAGCTTAGTGTGGGGGGAGGACAATGAGCAGTTCTTC. Translation: CASSLVWGEDNEQFF.

This sequence joins TRBV12-2 and TRBJ1-1; the DNA was not used to check the table's D call, TRBD1. TRBV12-2 is designated a pseudogene. The CDR3 is 16 amino acids. This CDR3 reads CASRLDRVHPGTEAFF. DNA for the CDR3: TGTGCAAGTCGCTTAGACAGGGTTCACCCAGGAACTGAAGCTTTCTTT.

The chain uses TRBV5-8 and TRBJ2-1, with 7 nucleotides matching TRBD1. The junction had 3 bases not matched to a gene; V was cut back by 3 bases and J by 0 bases. CDR1 and CDR2 from the germline V gene are SGHTS and YDEGEE. The CDR3 sequence is 15 residues long. CDR3 residues: CASSSGQSSYNEQFF. The CDR3 nucleotides read TGTGCCAGCAGCTCGGGACAGAGCTCCTACAATGAGCAGTTCTTC. Full variable domain (remainder filled in from reference TRBV5-8 and TRBJ2-1): EAGVTQSPTHLIKTRGQQATLRCSPISGHTSVYWYQQALGLGLQFLLWYDEGEERNRGNFPPRFSGRQFPNYSSELNVNALELEDSALYLCASSSGQSSYNEQFFGPGTRLTVL.

This clone showed up just once. This sequence joins TRBV5-8 and TRBJ1-5; 11 bases match TRBD1. Trimming took 3 bases from V and 6 from J; bases not matched to a gene: 8. The germline V gene has CDR1 SGHTS and CDR2 YDEGEE. The CDR3 runs to 16 residues. The CDR3 nucleotides are TGTGCCAGCAGCTCGCGGACAGGGGGCCTAAGTCAGCCCCAGCATTTT. This sequence encodes CASSSRTGGLSQPQHF. The variable domain in full, completed from reference TRBV5-8 and TRBJ1-5, reads EAGVTQSPTHLIKTRGQQATLRCSPISGHTSVYWYQQALGLGLQFLLWYDEGEERNRGNFPPRFSGRQFPNYSSELNVNALELEDSALYLCASSSRTGGLSQPQHFGDGTRLSIL.

The rearrangement links TRBV11-2 to TRBJ2-2; tentative D call: TRBD1 (5 bases). The CDR3 has 15 amino acids. Germline V lookup: CDR1 SGHAT, CDR2 FQNNGV. Trimming shortened V by 3 bases and J by 4 bases, and 12 bases separated the two germline ends. The CDR3 DNA follows: TGTGCCAGCAGCTTGGGCAGGGCTTTCACCGGGGAGCTGTTTTTT. The encoded protein is CASSLGRAFTGELFF.

This clone was seen only a few times. The gene calls are TRBV6-4 and TRBJ2-1; TRBD2 matches 10 bases. The CDR3 totals 15 residues. CDR1 is MRHNA and CDR2 is SNTAGT in the germline V gene. Losses at the gene ends were 6 bases for V and 5 bases for J; bases not matched to a gene: 7. CDR3 in amino acids: CASSLTSGENNEQFF. The CDR3 coding sequence is TGTGCCAGCAGCCTTACTAGCGGGGAGAACAATGAGCAGTTCTTC.

The chain uses TRBV5-1 and TRBJ2-1; 9 bases map to TRBD1. Trimming cost V 4 bases and J 3 bases; bases outside gene matches: 5. The CDR3 is 15 amino acids. CDR1 is SGHRS, CDR2 YFSETQ, per germline. The CDR3 here is CASSLDRGSYNEQFF. CDR3 nucleotide sequence: TGCGCCAGCAGCCTGGACAGGGGAAGCTACAATGAGCAGTTCTTC. The full variable domain, rest sourced from reference TRBV5-1 and TRBJ2-1, is KAGVTQTPRYLIKTRGQQVTLSCSPISGHRSVSWYQQTPGQGLQFLFEYFSETQRNKGNFPGRFSGRQFSNSRSEMNVSTLELGDSALYLCASSLDRGSYNEQFFGPGTRLTVL.

The V call is TRBV18, the J call TRBJ1-1, with 12 nucleotides matching TRBD1. V trimming: 4 bases; J trimming: 8 bases; junction bases outside the gene matches: 8. This CDR3 is 15 amino acids long. Germline CDR1 and CDR2: KGHSH and LQKENI. The CDR3 sequence is CASSRAAGTGGEAFF. In DNA form, the CDR3 reads TGTGCCAGCTCACGGGCGGCGGGGACAGGGGGCGAAGCTTTCTTT.

The rearrangement links TRBV14 to TRBJ2-7; D remains ambiguous. Germline V gives CDR1 SGHDN, CDR2 FVKESK. The V gene lost 0 bases and the J gene lost 3 bases, with 15 bases spanning the gap. The CDR3 has 16 amino acids. This CDR3 reads CASSQEQITTRYEQYF. In nucleotides, the CDR3 is TGTGCCAGCAGCCAAGAACAGATCACAACCCGCTACGAGCAGTACTTC.

Notes on this clone: The sample contains more than one DNA sequence encoding this CDR3. The V and J genes are TRBV29-1 and TRBJ1-1; TRBD1 agrees at 7 bases. The CDR3 contains 12 residues. V lost 4 bases to trimming and J lost 5 bases; unmatched junction nucleotides: 4. In germline, CDR1 is SQVTM, CDR2 ANQGSEA. The CDR3 DNA is TGCAGCGTTGGACAGGGAAGGACTGAAGCTTTCTTT. Its translation is CSVGQGRTEAFF.

This clone appeared a single time. The same CDR3 arises from other DNA sequences in this sample as well. The V call is TRBV27, the J call TRBJ2-3, with TRBD2 identical over 7 bases. The CDR3 runs to 17 residues. V trimming: 5 bases; J trimming: 1 base; junction bases outside the gene matches: 12. CDR1 is MNHEY, CDR2 SMNVEV, per germline (reference sequence). CDR3 amino acids: CASSQGLPPVGTDTQYF. The CDR3, as DNA: TGTGCCAGCAGTCAGGGACTACCTCCCGTTGGCACAGATACGCAGTATTTT.

The chain is built from TRBV29-1 and TRBJ2-1; D remains unclear. Germline CDR1 reads SQVTM; CDR2 reads ANQGSEA. Trimming cost V 0 bases and J 5 bases, with 5 bases left between them. CDR3 length equals 12 residues. CDR3 bases: TGCAGCGTTGAAGAGTACAACAATGAGCAGTTCTTC. It yields the protein CSVEEYNNEQFF.

V and J are TRBV4-1 and TRBJ1-2, with 9 bases fitting TRBD1. In germline, CDR1 is MGHRA, CDR2 YSYEKL. V trimming: 2 bases; J trimming: 5 bases; junction bases outside the gene matches: 3. The CDR3 extends over 14 amino acids. In nucleotides, the CDR3 is TGCGCCAGCAGCCAACTTGGGACAGGGTATGGCTACACCTTC. Its protein product is CASSQLGTGYGYTF.

The chain is built from TRBV7-6 and TRBJ1-1; D unclear. The V end lost 2 bases, the J end lost 1 base, and 8 bases lay between the germline ends. This CDR3 has 14 residues. Germline loops: CDR1 SGHVS, CDR2 FNYEAQ. This CDR3 is CASSLPHRNTEAFF. The CDR3 DNA reads as TGTGCCAGCAGCTTACCTCACAGGAACACTGAAGCTTTCTTT.

This chain uses TRBV28 with TRBJ1-4; D is unclear. Deletions cut 5 bases from V and 1 base from J, with 17 bases between. CDR3 length: 17 amino acids. Germline V lookup: CDR1 MDHEN, CDR2 SYDVKM. Written as DNA, the CDR3 is TGTGCCAGCAGTCCCCCCTACGGAGCGCTAACTAATGAAAAACTGTTTTTT. It yields the protein CASSPPYGALTNEKLFF.

The chain is built from TRBV9 and TRBJ2-3, with TRBD2 matching 9 bases. Germline values: CDR1 SGDLS, CDR2 YYNGEE. V dropped 3 bases and J dropped 6; count of bases not matched to a gene: 8. The CDR3 consists of 15 residues. This CDR3 reads CASSGLSGRGDTQYF. The CDR3 nucleotides read TGTGCCAGCAGCGGACTTAGCGGGAGAGGTGATACGCAGTATTTT.

This sequence joins TRBV30 and TRBJ1-5; maybe TRBD1 (5 bases). Germline CDR1 and CDR2: GTSNPN and SVGIG (reference sequence). CDR3 length: 14 residues. Deletions cut 0 bases from V and 2 bases from J, with 8 bases between. CDR3 sequence reads: CAWSVAGGNQPQHF. The CDR3 coding sequence is TGTGCCTGGAGTGTAGCGGGGGGCAATCAGCCCCAGCATTTT.

The genes are TRBV4-2 and TRBJ2-3; 7 positions match TRBD2. V gave up 0 bases and J gave up 5 bases; unmatched junction bases: 11. Germline values: CDR1 LGHNA, CDR2 YNFKEQ. The CDR3 runs 17 residues. For the CDR3, the DNA is TGTGCCAGCAGCCAAGATTGGGCGGGGGACGGGGGAGATACGCAGTATTTT. Amino acid sequence: CASSQDWAGDGGDTQYF.

The chain has TRBV7-2 and TRBJ2-4, with a possible D match to TRBD1 (5 bases). Germline V lookup: CDR1 SGHTA, CDR2 FQGNSA. The CDR3 totals 16 residues. V shed 5 bases and J shed 5 bases, with 19 bases lying between them. The CDR3 DNA sequence: TGTGCCAGCAGCCCCATGAAGGGGCCCGAGGAAAACATTCAGTACTTC. It yields the protein CASSPMKGPEENIQYF.

The chain uses TRBV19 and TRBJ2-2, with D possibly being TRBD1 (6 bases). Per the germline V gene, CDR1 is LNHDA and CDR2 is SQIVND (reference sequence). CDR3 length: 16 amino acids. Trimming pared 2 bases from V and 4 bases from J, leaving 14 bases between. CDR3 nucleotide sequence: TGTGCCAGTAGTATACGGTTGGGGACAACCACCGGGGAGCTGTTTTTT. Protein product: CASSIRLGTTTGELFF.

The rearrangement links TRBV28 to TRBJ2-7, with D perhaps TRBD1 (6 bases). The germline V gene encodes CDR1 MDHEN and CDR2 SYDVKM. The V and J ends lost 4 bases and 5 bases respectively, with 15 bases between them. The CDR3 sequence is 14 residues long. The CDR3 region is CASSSGTGTHEQYF. Here the CDR3 DNA reads TGTGCCAGCAGTTCGGGAACAGGGACCCACGAGCAGTACTTC.

The chain recombines TRBV15 with TRBJ2-7; D uncertain. The CDR3 is made up of 15 amino acids. From germline, CDR1 is LNHNV and CDR2 YYDKDF (reference sequence). V lost 3 bases and J 0 bases, leaving 12 bases between the germline ends. The CDR3 DNA reads TGTGCCACCAGCAGTCCTCAGTTCAACTCCTACGAGCAGTACTTC. It is translated as CATSSPQFNSYEQYF.